In its sample, the clone carrying this T cell receptor beta chain was seen many times. This entry belongs to a study of spatial heterogeneity in lung cancer. Study-level background: Alpha-chain sequences were consistently detected less often than beta-chain sequences. Raw reads showed each unique TCR and UMI combination turning up more than ten times on average.

TCRdb itself ran the 5' RACE reads through MiXCR, one entry per CDR3 protein. This sample yields some 78,000 distinct CDR3 sequences, of which roughly 8% are seen a single time; almost 7% belongs to the top ten. Time point of the sample: sample taken at primary tumor resection. The cohort: approximately 66 early-stage, untreated non-small cell lung cancer patients. Whole RNA came from tumor, nontumor lung or frozen PBMC and was sequenced without being sorted. Germline CDR1 SNHLY, CDR2 FYNNEI. Trimming took off 5 bases at V and 11 bases at J, with 21 bases between the two ends. The CDR3 runs to 14 residues.

The clonotype was recovered from a male donor with early-stage non-small cell lung cancer. The sequenced sample was PBMCs, obtained at surgery. This chain joins TRBV2 and TRBJ1-1; the D gene is possibly TRBD1 (5 bases). For the CDR3, the DNA is TGTGCCAGCAGTTCTACCGGGGCCCTCCCCGGGGCTTTCTTT. It yields the protein CASSSTGALPGAFF.